These 29 T cell receptor beta chains came from one sample sequenced in a study of control samples from healthy donors and cancer patients. Libraries were prepared by immunoSEQ multiplex PCR; TCRdb keeps only in-frame clonotypes and omits some of them. The repertoire has about 89,000 clones, roughly 86% of them found once; the top ten carry around a fifth. Sequenced input: blood. Receptors originate from a young man in good health.

The chain links TRBV5-1 to TRBJ1-1, with D perhaps matching TRBD1 (5 bases). CDR3 size: 16 residues. Trimming took 5 bases from V and 4 from J, leaving 21 bases between them. Germline-derived CDR1 and CDR2 are SGHRS and YFSETQ. CDR3 region: CASRPDSVGVSTEAFF. The CDR3 nucleotides read TGCGCCAGCAGGCCCGACAGTGTGGGGGTGAGCACTGAAGCTTTCTTT.

Here the CDR3 DNA reads TGCAGCGCCAGCGGATTTGGATCGAACACTGAAGCTTTCTTT. Amino acids: CSASGFGSNTEAFF. V is TRBV29-1 and J is TRBJ1-1; D not resolved. The CDR3 consists of 14 residues. Germline V gives CDR1 SQVTM, CDR2 ANQGSEA. Trimming left V 7 bases short and J 1 base short, with 16 bases between.

The chain carries TRBV6-4 and TRBJ1-5; 8 nucleotides line up with TRBD1. This CDR3 has 15 amino acids. Germline V gives CDR1 MRHNA, CDR2 SNTAGT. Trimming cost V 5 bases and J 5 bases; bases outside gene matches: 8. CDR3 protein: CASSQTGTGDQPQHF. The CDR3 nucleotides read TGTGCCAGCAGTCAAACGGGGACAGGCGATCAGCCCCAGCATTTT.

The chain couples TRBV7-8 to TRBJ2-7; D perhaps matches TRBD2 (6 bases). The germline V gene has CDR1 SGHVS and CDR2 FQNEAQ. This CDR3 is 14 amino acids long. V lost 1 base and J lost 2, with 9 bases in between. The chain's CDR3 is CASSLGDWTYEQYV. In nucleotides, the CDR3 is TGTGCCAGCAGCTTAGGGGACTGGACCTACGAGCAGTACGTC.

The V and J genes are TRBV7-2 and TRBJ2-3, with TRBD2 matching over 8 bases. The CDR3 loop spans 15 amino acids. Trimming cost V 5 bases and J 4 bases; bases outside gene matches: 8. Germline CDR1 reads SGHTA; CDR2 reads FQGNSA. CDR3 in DNA: TGTGCCAGCAGCGTCCGGGGGGGCGGGCCAGATACGCAGTATTTT. It codes for CASSVRGGGPDTQYF.

This chain connects TRBV4-1 to TRBJ2-1; D remains unclear. The ends were cut back, 0 bases at V and 4 bases at J, with 4 bases in the middle. The CDR3 sequence is 13 residues long. Looked up from germline, CDR1 is MGHRA and CDR2 is YSYEKL. CDR3 sequence reads: CASSQEGYNEQFF. CDR3 bases: TGCGCCAGCAGCCAAGAGGGATACAATGAGCAGTTCTTC.

V gene TRBV6-6 combines with J gene TRBJ2-7; 10 nucleotides agree with TRBD1. Germline V CDR1 and CDR2: MNHNY, SVGAGI (reference sequence). V trimming: 7 bases; J trimming: 3 bases; junction bases outside the gene matches: 3. The CDR3 is 13 amino acids. As DNA, the CDR3 is TGTGCCAGCACGGGGACAGGGGACTACGAGCAGTACTTC. Its translation: CASTGTGDYEQYF.

The chain recombines TRBV24-1 with TRBJ1-2; TRBD1 might be the D (6 bases). V dropped 1 base and J dropped 6 bases, with 8 bases sitting between them. Germline CDR1 is KGHDR and CDR2 is SFDVKD. The CDR3 has 13 residues. CDR3 DNA: TGTGCCACCAGTGATTTAACAGGGAATGGCTACACCTTC. Translated: CATSDLTGNGYTF.

This clone was seen more than once but under ten times. The chain has TRBV9 and TRBJ2-1, with D maybe TRBD2 (6 bases). The CDR3 is 15 amino acids. Trimming cost V 4 bases and J 3 bases, with 14 bases left between them. Germline CDR1 is SGDLS and CDR2 is YYNGEE. The CDR3 nucleotides read TGTGCCAGCAGCATCCGGGACTTGCTCTACAATGAGCAGTTCTTC. It codes for CASSIRDLLYNEQFF.

The chain joins TRBV18 to TRBJ1-2; 9 bases agree with TRBD1. V lost 1 base and J lost 6; bases outside the gene matches: 0. CDR1 and CDR2 from the germline V gene are KGHSH and LQKENI. The CDR3 spans 13 residues. The CDR3 here is CASSPRTGDGYTF. CDR3 in DNA: TGTGCCAGCTCACCACGGACAGGGGATGGCTACACCTTC. Full variable domain (missing parts from reference TRBV18 and TRBJ1-2): NAGVMQNPRHLVRRRGQEARLRCSPMKGHSHVYWYRQLPEEGLKFMVYLQKENIIDESGMPKERFSAEFPKEGPSILRIQQVVRGDSAAYFCASSPRTGDGYTFGSGTRLTVV.

This chain connects TRBV24-1 to TRBJ1-2; a weak D match, TRBD1 (6 bases). Germline values: CDR1 KGHDR, CDR2 SFDVKD. V was shortened by 4 bases and J by 4 bases, with 15 bases between the two germline ends. The CDR3 has 15 residues. The CDR3 sequence: CATSDPMDSFYGYTF. The CDR3 DNA follows: TGTGCCACCAGTGACCCGATGGACAGTTTCTATGGCTACACCTTC.

The rearrangement links TRBV6-5 to TRBJ1-2; TRBD1 agrees at 9 bases. J lost 3 bases, V lost 1 base, and 6 bases had no gene match. There are 16 residues in the CDR3. CDR1 and CDR2 (germline): MNHEY, SVGAGI. The DNA of the CDR3 is TGTGCCAGCAGTTACTTACAGGGGGCAGGAGACTATGGCTACACCTTC. Amino acid sequence: CASSYLQGAGDYGYTF.

The V call is TRBV9, the J call TRBJ2-5; no definite D call. Germline V gene sequence: CDR1 SGDLS, CDR2 YYNGEE. Trimming stripped 4 bases from V and 1 base from J, with 11 bases between. The CDR3 extends over 14 amino acids. CDR3: CASSPHQAQETQYF. CDR3 bases: TGTGCCAGCAGCCCCCACCAGGCCCAAGAGACCCAGTACTTC. Variable domain in full (rest from reference TRBV9 and TRBJ2-5): DSGVTQTPKHLITATGQRVTLRCSPRSGDLSVYWYQQSLDQGLQFLIQYYNGEERAKGNILERFSAQQFPDLHSELNLSSLELGDSALYFCASSPHQAQETQYFGPGTRLLVL.

The chain has TRBV27 and TRBJ2-7, with D unresolved. Deletions cut 5 bases from V and 2 bases from J, with 13 bases between. Germline V gene lookup returns CDR1 MNHEY and CDR2 SMNVEV (reference sequence). This CDR3 has 14 amino acids. CDR3 in DNA: TGTGCCAGCAGTCCCTCCGACCGAGCCTACGAGCAGTACTTC. Translating gives CASSPSDRAYEQYF.

The chain recombines TRBV15 with TRBJ2-7; D is perhaps TRBD2 (5 bases). Germline values: CDR1 LNHNV, CDR2 YYDKDF (reference sequence). V was cut by 5 bases and J by 4 bases, with 12 bases left in between. The length of the CDR3 is 13 residues. In DNA, the CDR3 is TGTGCCACCAGCGCTCAGGAGGCGTACGAGCAGTACTTC. It encodes CATSAQEAYEQYF.

The gene calls are TRBV7-3 and TRBJ1-3, with TRBD1 matching 8 bases. Germline trimming cut 3 bases from V and 0 bases from J; bases unmatched to any gene: 1. The CDR3 sequence is 15 residues long. Per germline, CDR1 SGHTA and CDR2 FQGTGA. This CDR3 reads CASSFDRGSGNTIYF. The CDR3 DNA sequence: TGTGCCAGCAGCTTCGACAGGGGCTCTGGAAACACCATATATTTT.

The chain employs TRBV7-6 and TRBJ2-7; 7 bases align to TRBD1. The germline gives CDR1 SGHVS, CDR2 FNYEAQ. The CDR3 length is 14 residues. V lost 5 bases, J lost 2 bases, and 6 bases stayed unmatched. The CDR3 DNA sequence: TGTGCCAGCAGCATGGGACAGAATACCTACGAGCAGTACTTC. Protein: CASSMGQNTYEQYF.

The rearrangement uses TRBV6-5 and TRBJ1-2; D is ambiguous. V was pared by 7 bases and J by 5 bases, with 14 bases between. The CDR3 consists of 13 residues. The germline CDR1 and CDR2 sequences are MNHEY and SVGAGI. The CDR3 bases are TGTGCCAGCACCCGAGGGTTCGGGTATGGCTACACCTTC. Encoded protein: CASTRGFGYGYTF.

J is TRBJ2-3 and V is TRBV18; 7 bases agree with TRBD2. The CDR3 contains 15 residues. Germline values: CDR1 KGHSH, CDR2 LQKENI. The V gene end was trimmed by 0 bases and the J gene end by 0 bases; junction bases not matched to a gene: 0. CDR3 sequence: CASSPPGLSTDTQYF. Written as DNA, the CDR3 is TGTGCCAGCTCACCACCGGGACTAAGCACAGATACGCAGTATTTT. Full variable domain (missing parts from reference TRBV18 and TRBJ2-3): NAGVMQNPRHLVRRRGQEARLRCSPMKGHSHVYWYRQLPEEGLKFMVYLQKENIIDESGMPKERFSAEFPKEGPSILRIQQVVRGDSAAYFCASSPPGLSTDTQYFGPGTRLTVL.

This chain uses TRBV5-5 with TRBJ2-2; D is perhaps TRBD2 (5 bases). Trimming left V 6 bases short and J 3 bases short, with 21 bases between. CDR3 length: 17 residues. Germline-derived CDR1 and CDR2 are SGHKS and YYEKEE (reference sequence). The CDR3, as DNA: TGTGCCAGCACTCTAACTGGAGGCTCTACTTACACCGGGGAGCTGTTTTTT. This gives the protein CASTLTGGSTYTGELFF.

In DNA form, the CDR3 reads TGCGCCAGCAGCTCAACCAATGAGGAGGGCTACACCTTC. It encodes CASSSTNEEGYTF. The chain combines TRBV5-1 with TRBJ1-2; no clear D gene. Germline V gene data show CDR1 as SGHRS and CDR2 as YFSETQ. Trimming cost V 3 bases and J 8 bases, with 14 bases left between them. CDR3 length: 13 amino acids. The variable domain in full, completed from reference TRBV5-1 and TRBJ1-2, reads KAGVTQTPRYLIKTRGQQVTLSCSPISGHRSVSWYQQTPGQGLQFLFEYFSETQRNKGNFPGRFSGRQFSNSRSEMNVSTLELGDSALYLCASSSTNEEGYTFGSGTRLTVV.

This chain links TRBV18 with TRBJ1-1, with D unresolved. CDR1 and CDR2 from the germline V gene are KGHSH and LQKENI. The CDR3 spans 13 residues. Between the trimmed V and J ends, which lost 2 bases and 1 base, there was a span of 5 bases. The CDR3 spells CASSPAGNTEAFF. CDR3 nucleotides: TGTGCCAGCTCACCAGCAGGGAACACTGAAGCTTTCTTT.

This rearrangement joins TRBV6-5 to TRBJ1-2, with D unclear. The germline gives CDR1 MNHEY, CDR2 SVGAGI. The V end was cut by 2 bases, the J end by 3 bases, with 10 bases between. CDR3 size: 14 residues. The DNA of the CDR3 is TGTGCCAGCAGTTACGGACGGCTACACTATGGCTACACCTTC. It is translated as CASSYGRLHYGYTF.

The chain carries TRBV10-1 and TRBJ2-1; 12 nucleotides align to TRBD2. Trimming removed 6 bases from V and 7 bases from J; junction bases left unmatched: 19. The CDR3 is 19 amino acids. CDR1 and CDR2 from the germline V gene are WNHNN and SYGVQD (reference sequence). The chain's CDR3 is CASSPLPIPLAGGGNEQFF. CDR3 DNA: TGCGCCAGCAGCCCTCTACCCATACCTCTAGCGGGGGGGGGTAATGAGCAGTTCTTC.

The chain joins TRBV6-6 to TRBJ2-7; 8 bases fit TRBD1. The junction had 6 bases not matched to a gene; V was cut back by 6 bases and J by 8 bases. CDR1 and CDR2 (germline): MNHNY, SVGAGI (reference sequence). The CDR3 has 12 residues. CDR3 DNA: TGTGCCAGCAGCTGGGGACAGGACAAGCAGTACGTC. Its translation: CASSWGQDKQYV.

The genes are TRBV12-5 and TRBJ1-5; a weak D match, TRBD1 (6 bases). CDR1 LGHNT and CDR2 FRNRAP come from the germline V gene. The CDR3 totals 15 residues. Between the trimmed V and J ends, which lost 7 bases and 3 bases, there was a span of 16 bases. The CDR3 DNA sequence: TGTGCTAGTGCCCGACTCACAGGGAACAATCAGCCCCAGCATTTT. Translating it yields CASARLTGNNQPQHF. Using reference TRBV12-5 and TRBJ1-5 for the parts outside the CDR3, the full variable domain is DARVTQTPRHKVTEMGQEVTMRCQPILGHNTVFWYRQTMMQGLELLAYFRNRAPLDDSGMPKDRFSAEMPDATLATLKIQPSEPRDSAVYFCASARLTGNNQPQHFGDGTRLSIL.

V is TRBV7-2 and J is TRBJ2-5; 8 positions match TRBD1. The CDR3 has 16 amino acids. Trimming took 5 bases from V and 0 from J; bases not matched to a gene: 8. Germline values: CDR1 SGHTA, CDR2 FQGNSA. This CDR3 reads CASSPGDRGHQETQYF. CDR3 in DNA: TGTGCCAGCAGCCCCGGTGACAGGGGTCACCAAGAGACCCAGTACTTC.

This clone has only a few counts. This sequence joins TRBV3-1 (or the pseudogene TRBV3-2) and TRBJ1-2; D is undetermined. V lost 4 bases and J 2 bases, leaving 8 bases between the germline ends. The CDR3 runs to 13 residues. Germline V gene sequence: CDR1 LGHDT, CDR2 YNNKEL (reference sequence). CDR3 sequence reads: CASSPVRNYGYTF. CDR3 sequence (DNA): TGTGCCAGCAGCCCGGTGAGGAACTATGGCTACACCTTC.

This rearrangement joins TRBV3-1 (or the pseudogene TRBV3-2) to TRBJ2-5; 8 positions agree with TRBD2. V lost 0 bases to trimming and J lost 2 bases; unmatched junction nucleotides: 11. Germline loops: CDR1 LGHDT, CDR2 YNNKEL (reference sequence). The CDR3 runs to 18 residues. The DNA for the CDR3 is TGTGCCAGCAGCCAAGATGGGGGGGCGGGGGGCCGGCAAGAGACCCAGTACTTC. Its protein is CASSQDGGAGGRQETQYF.